The source of this T cell receptor beta chain is a study of shared clonotypes between healthy human individuals. Overall study: Sampling drew on donors who were a couple of women and a few men aged 18 to 49.

Tens of millions of PBMCs served as the genomic DNA source for unsorted samples. Deletions cut 7 bases from V and 8 bases from J, with 17 bases between. This CDR3 is built from 13 residues. CDR1 is MNHEY and CDR2 is SVGAGI in the germline V gene. Profiling relied on immunoSEQ multiplex PCR, and the TCRdb table lists in-frame clones only, not all of them. The data contain about 480,000 clones, 75% to 85% of them singletons. Sequenced: PBMCs. This chain uses TRBV6-5 with TRBJ1-2; a possible D gene is TRBD1 (6 bases). The source of this sequence is a woman aged 40 to 50 in good health. Some clones in this sample may be carry-over from other donors' samples. CDR3 in amino acids: CASTRGANGGYTF. For the CDR3, the DNA is TGTGCCAGCACACGGGGGGCCAATGGGGGCTACACCTTC.